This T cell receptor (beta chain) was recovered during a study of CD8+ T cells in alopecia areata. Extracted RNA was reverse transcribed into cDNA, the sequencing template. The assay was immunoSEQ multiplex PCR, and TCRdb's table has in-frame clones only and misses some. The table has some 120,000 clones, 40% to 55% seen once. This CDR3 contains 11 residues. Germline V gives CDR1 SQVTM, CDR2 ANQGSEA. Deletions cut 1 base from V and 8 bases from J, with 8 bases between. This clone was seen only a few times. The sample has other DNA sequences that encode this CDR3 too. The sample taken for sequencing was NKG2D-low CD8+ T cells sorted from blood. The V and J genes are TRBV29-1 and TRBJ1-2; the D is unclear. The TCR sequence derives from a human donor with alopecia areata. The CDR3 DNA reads TGCAGCGTTGAAGTAAGAGAAGGCTACACCTTC. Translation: CSVEVREGYTF.